The source of this TCR beta chain is a study of molecular identifiers for immune sequencing clone quantification. For the study at large: Naive CD8 cell RNA, from about 20,000 or 100,000 cells, was split five ways in replicates, with four sequenced. The study, taken as a whole, reports: Highly expanded clone sizes could end up underestimated if a barcode were shared by identical TCR molecules.

Naive CD8 library inputs spanned about 19,000 to 1,000,000 sorted cells and 10%, 30% or 50% RNA. V lost 3 bases, J lost 0 bases, and 11 bases lay in between. The germline gives CDR1 SQVTM, CDR2 ANQGSEA. This CDR3 region has 15 residues. Methods described previously were used for bulk TCR libraries, and listed TCR primers were applied. TCRdb passed the PCR reads through MiXCR, listing each CDR3 protein once. The table includes about 630,000 distinct CDR3 sequences, 25% detected once. This clonotype was detected many times. Its antigen is undetermined. Material: naive CD8+ T cells from blood, with Jurkat cell RNA spiked in. Described subset: FACS-sorted CD8+CD4-CCR7+CD45RA+ naive T cells. The V gene is TRBV29-1, the J gene TRBJ2-2; TRBD2 is a possible D gene (6 bases). This clonotype originated in a human donor in good health. Some libraries in this study had Jurkat cell RNA spiked in. CDR3 DNA: TGCAGCGTTGATTTTAGCGGCACGAACACCGGGGAGCTGTTTTTT. Its protein is CSVDFSGTNTGELFF.